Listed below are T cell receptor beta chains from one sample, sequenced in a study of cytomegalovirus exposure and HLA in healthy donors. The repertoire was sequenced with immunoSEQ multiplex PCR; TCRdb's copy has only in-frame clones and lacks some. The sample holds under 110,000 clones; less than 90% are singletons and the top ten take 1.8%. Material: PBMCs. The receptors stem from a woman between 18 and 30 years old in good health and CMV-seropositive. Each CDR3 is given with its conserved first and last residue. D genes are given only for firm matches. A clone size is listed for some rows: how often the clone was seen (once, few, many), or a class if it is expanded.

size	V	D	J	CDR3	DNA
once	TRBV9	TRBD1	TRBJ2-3	CASSVDGQGAADTQYF	TGTGCCAGCAGCGTAGATGGACAGGGGGCCGCAGATACGCAGTATTTT
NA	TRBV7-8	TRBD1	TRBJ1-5	CASSPPTGANQPQHF	TGTGCCAGCAGTCCTCCTACAGGGGCAAATCAGCCCCAGCATTTT
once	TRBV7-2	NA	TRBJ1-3	CASSLGAGNTIYF	TGTGCCAGCAGCTTAGGAGCTGGAAACACCATATATTTT
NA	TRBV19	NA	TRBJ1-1	CASRIPGRNQAFF	TGTGCCAGTAGGATACCGGGGAGAAACCAAGCTTTCTTT
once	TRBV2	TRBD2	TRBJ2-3	CASSDPLPAGDDTQYF	TGTGCCAGCAGTGACCCCCTTCCAGCGGGGGACGATACGCAGTATTTT
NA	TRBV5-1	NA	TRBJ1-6	CASSFGGLGSPLHF	TGCGCCAGCAGCTTCGGCGGTCTGGGTTCACCCCTCCACTTT
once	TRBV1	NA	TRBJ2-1	CTSSQLAGGPNEQFF	TGCACCAGCAGCCAACTAGCGGGGGGGCCCAATGAGCAGTTCTTC
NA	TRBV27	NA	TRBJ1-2	CASSLSARAGDTYGYTF	TGTGCCAGCAGTTTATCAGCCCGGGCAGGGGATACCTATGGCTACACCTTC
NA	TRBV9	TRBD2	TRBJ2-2	CASSVSGGHTGELFF	TGTGCCAGCAGCGTTAGCGGGGGCCACACCGGGGAGCTGTTTTTT
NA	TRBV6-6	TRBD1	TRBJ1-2	CASSYEQGGTNYGYTF	TGTGCCAGCAGTTACGAACAGGGGGGAACTAACTATGGCTACACCTTC
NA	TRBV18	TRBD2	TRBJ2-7	CASSPRNSGGPFSYEQYF	TGTGCCAGCTCACCACGGAATAGCGGGGGCCCTTTCTCCTACGAGCAGTACTTC
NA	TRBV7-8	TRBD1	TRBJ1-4	CASSFFAGTGNEKLFF	TGTGCCAGCAGCTTTTTTGCCGGGACAGGGAATGAAAAACTGTTTTTT
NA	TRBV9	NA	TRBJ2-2	CASSPDSANTGELFF	TGTGCCAGCAGCCCGGACAGCGCGAACACCGGGGAGCTGTTTTTT
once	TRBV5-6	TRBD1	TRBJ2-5	CASSFGGQGLETQYF	TGTGCCAGCAGCTTTGGTGGACAGGGTCTGGAGACCCAGTACTTC
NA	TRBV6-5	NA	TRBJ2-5	CASSSPLEGQETQYF	TGTGCCAGCAGTTCCCCCTTGGAGGGTCAAGAGACCCAGTACTTC
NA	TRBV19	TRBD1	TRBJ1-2	CASNLQGSDRYGYTF	TGTGCCAGTAACCTACAGGGGTCGGATCGCTATGGCTACACCTTC
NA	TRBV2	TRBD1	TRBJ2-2	CASGGQGVTGELFF	TGTGCCAGCGGAGGACAGGGAGTTACCGGGGAGCTGTTTTTT
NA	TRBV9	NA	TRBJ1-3	CASSQGTASGNTIYF	TGTGCCAGCAGCCAGGGTACAGCCTCTGGAAACACCATATATTTT
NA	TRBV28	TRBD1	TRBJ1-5	CASSHRGPSNQPQHF	TGTGCCAGCAGTCACAGGGGGCCGAGCAATCAGCCCCAGCATTTT
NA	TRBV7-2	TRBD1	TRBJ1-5	CASRPGTANQPQHF	TGTGCCAGCAGACCTGGGACAGCCAATCAGCCCCAGCATTTT
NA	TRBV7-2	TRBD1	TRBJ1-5	CASSPDRAGWPPQHF	TGTGCCAGCAGCCCCGACAGGGCAGGGTGGCCGCCCCAGCATTTT
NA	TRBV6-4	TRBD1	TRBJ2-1	CASSDSMGQGYNEQFF	TGTGCCAGCAGTGACTCTATGGGACAGGGCTACAATGAGCAGTTCTTC
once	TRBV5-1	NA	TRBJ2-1	CASSLEVGLLYNEQFF	TGCGCCAGCAGCTTGGAGGTAGGACTGCTCTACAATGAGCAGTTCTTC
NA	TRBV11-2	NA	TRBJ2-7	CASSLKTVYEQYF	TGTGCCAGCAGCTTAAAGACAGTTTACGAGCAGTACTTC
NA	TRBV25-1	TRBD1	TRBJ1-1	CASSTPGTGTEAFF	TGTGCCAGCAGTACCCCCGGGACAGGGACTGAAGCTTTCTTT
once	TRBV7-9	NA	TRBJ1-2	CASSQEGSGYTF	TGTGCCAGCAGCCAGGAGGGGAGTGGCTACACCTTC
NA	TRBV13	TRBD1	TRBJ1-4	CASSFGQEEGKLFF	TGTGCCAGCAGCTTCGGACAGGAAGAGGGAAAACTGTTTTTT
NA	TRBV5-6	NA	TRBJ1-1	CASNTGGSEAFF	TGTGCCAGCAACACTGGGGGCAGCGAAGCTTTCTTT
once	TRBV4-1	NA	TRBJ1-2	CASSQGSRNYGYTF	TGCGCCAGCAGCCAAGGTAGCCGGAACTATGGCTACACCTTC
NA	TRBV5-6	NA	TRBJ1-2	CASSLALAEGVYGYTF	TGTGCCAGCAGCTTGGCTTTGGCAGAAGGGGTATATGGCTACACCTTC
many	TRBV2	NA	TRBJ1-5	CASSERKRGTGTAFSNQPQHF	TGTGCCAGCAGTGAAAGGAAGCGGGGGACTGGAACAGCCTTTAGCAATCAGCCCCAGCATTTT
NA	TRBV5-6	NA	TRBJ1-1	CASSWGVIGESKNTEAFF	TGTGCCAGCAGCTGGGGGGTGATAGGGGAGTCAAAGAACACTGAAGCTTTCTTT
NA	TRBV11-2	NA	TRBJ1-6	CASSLVQEGSPLHF	TGTGCCAGCAGTCTGGTCCAGGAAGGTTCACCCCTCCACTTT
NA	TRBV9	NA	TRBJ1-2	CASSVLTGSYGYTF	TGTGCCAGCAGCGTACTTACCGGGAGCTATGGCTACACCTTC
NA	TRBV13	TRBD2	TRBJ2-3	CASSLGGLAGVSATPHRAQYF	TGTGCCAGCAGCTTAGGGGGTCTAGCGGGGGTTAGCGCCACCCCTCATCGGGCGCAGTATTTT
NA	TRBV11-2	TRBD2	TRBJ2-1	CASSSLAGGPGNEQFF	TGTGCCAGCAGCTCCCTAGCGGGGGGGCCGGGTAATGAGCAGTTCTTC
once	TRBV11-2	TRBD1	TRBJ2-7	CASSSGTGDYEQYF	TGTGCCAGCAGTTCCGGGACAGGGGACTACGAGCAGTACTTC
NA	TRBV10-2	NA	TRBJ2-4	CASSDLAVPKNIQYF	TGCGCCAGCAGTGATCTGGCGGTGCCCAAAAACATTCAGTACTTC
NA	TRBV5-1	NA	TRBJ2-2	CASKWGLAGELFF	TGCGCCAGCAAGTGGGGGCTGGCCGGGGAGCTGTTTTTT
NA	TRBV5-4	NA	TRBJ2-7	CASSLEPQGSDEQYF	TGTGCCAGCAGCTTGGAACCCCAGGGATCGGACGAGCAGTACTTC
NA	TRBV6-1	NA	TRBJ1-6	CASSEGLRGHSPLHF	TGTGCCAGCAGTGAAGGTCTCAGGGGCCATTCACCCCTCCACTTT
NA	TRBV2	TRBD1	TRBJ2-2	CASNVKGTANTGELFF	TGTGCCAGCAACGTCAAAGGGACAGCGAACACCGGGGAGCTGTTTTTT
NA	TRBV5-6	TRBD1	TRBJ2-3	CASSFGQGVKADTQYF	TGTGCCAGCAGCTTCGGACAGGGAGTGAAAGCAGATACGCAGTATTTT
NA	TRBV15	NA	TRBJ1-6	CATSRRNVGQGLLPSYNSPLHF	TGTGCCACCAGCAGACGTAACGTGGGGCAGGGCCTTCTACCGTCCTATAATTCACCCCTCCACTTT
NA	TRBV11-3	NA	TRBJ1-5	CASSLCWGPLGNQPQHF	TGTGCCAGCAGCTTATGTTGGGGGCCTCTAGGCAATCAGCCCCAGCATTTT
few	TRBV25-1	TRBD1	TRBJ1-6	CASRAPGQGESPLHF	TGTGCCAGCAGGGCGCCGGGACAGGGGGAGTCACCCCTCCACTTT
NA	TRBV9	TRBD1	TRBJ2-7	CASSPRTGNNEQYF	TGTGCCAGCAGCCCCCGGACAGGGAACAACGAGCAGTACTTC
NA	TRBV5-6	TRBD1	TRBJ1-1	CASSLRYRGRRNTEAFF	TGTGCCAGCAGCTTGCGATACAGGGGGCGTAGGAACACTGAAGCTTTCTTT
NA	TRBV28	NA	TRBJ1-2	CASSPDRNYGYTF	TGTGCCAGCAGTCCCGACAGAAACTATGGCTACACCTTC
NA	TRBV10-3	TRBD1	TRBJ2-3	CAILGQGRDTQYF	TGTGCCATCCTTGGACAGGGTAGAGATACGCAGTATTTT